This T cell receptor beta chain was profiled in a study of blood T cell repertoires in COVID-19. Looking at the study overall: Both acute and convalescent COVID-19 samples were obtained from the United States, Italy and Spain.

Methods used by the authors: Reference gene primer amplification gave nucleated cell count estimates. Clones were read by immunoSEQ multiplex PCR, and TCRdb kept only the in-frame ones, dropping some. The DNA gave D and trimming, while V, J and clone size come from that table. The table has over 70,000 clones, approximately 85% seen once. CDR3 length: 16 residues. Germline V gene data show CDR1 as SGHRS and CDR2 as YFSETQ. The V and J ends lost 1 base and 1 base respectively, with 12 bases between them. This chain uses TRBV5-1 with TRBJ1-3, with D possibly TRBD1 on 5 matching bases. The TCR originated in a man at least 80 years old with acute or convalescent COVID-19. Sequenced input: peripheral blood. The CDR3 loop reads CASSLTGELSGNTIYF. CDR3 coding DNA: TGCGCCAGCAGCTTGACAGGCGAACTTTCTGGAAACACCATATATTTT.